This T cell receptor (beta chain) appears in the sequencing data of a study of Graves' ophthalmopathy and Graves' hyperthyroidism. General study points: Blood repertoires reportedly contained most expanded thyroid clonotypes above 0.001 frequency.

RNA transcripts were the source from which TCR beta CDR3 regions were amplified. HTBI-primed first-round RT-PCR preceded second-round multiplex PCR. MiXCR, run by TCRdb on the multiplex PCR reads, gives a single entry per CDR3 protein. The data show over a million distinct CDR3 sequences, roughly 35% seen once. This clonotype was seen a handful of times. The antigen is not known. The study recruited hyperthyroidism patients aged 18 to 65 who were newly diagnosed, under 2 months' duration. Other autoimmune diseases, uncontrolled infections, pregnancy or lactation excluded patients from enrollment. Clinical symptoms, serum thyroxine, TRAb, thyroid ultrasound and orbital computed tomography determined diagnosis. Germline loops: CDR1 MNHEY, CDR2 SVGAGI. The CDR3 covers 14 residues. V shed 8 bases, J shed 2 bases, and the junction held 6 bases outside the gene matches.

The chain links TRBV6-5 to TRBJ2-7, with 10 positions matching TRBD2. The source material was peripheral blood or thyroid tissue (not recorded which). The receptor was isolated from an adult man with Graves' hyperthyroidism. The CDR3 here is CASGSGTSAYEQYF. CDR3 nucleotide sequence: TGTGCCAGCGGCTCCGGGACTAGCGCCTACGAGCAGTACTTC.